The rows below give T cell receptor beta chains drawn from one sample of a study of control samples from healthy donors and cancer patients. The protocol was immunoSEQ multiplex PCR, while the TCRdb copy is restricted to in-frame clones and leaves out a portion. Among 50,000 or so clones, roughly 94% were seen once, and the ten largest hold 2.4%. The sequenced sample consisted of blood. The receptors were sampled from a man aged 25 to 40 in good health. Both conserved end residues are part of each CDR3. Fields, in order: clone size, D gene, J gene, V gene, CDR3 protein, CDR3 DNA. The D gene is left open where the match is weak. Rows may omit the clone size; those that give it use once, few, many or a size class.

>-|-|TRBJ1-6|TRBV2
CASSEFRVNSPLHF
TGTGCCAGCAGTGAGTTCAGGGTGAATTCACCCCTCCACTTT
>-|-|TRBJ2-5|TRBV9
CASSVFAPAGETQYF
TGTGCCAGCAGCGTCTTCGCCCCAGCGGGAGAGACCCAGTACTTC
>-|-|TRBJ2-7|TRBV4-3
CASSPGTGSYEQYF
TGCGCCAGCAGCCCCGGGACCGGGTCCTACGAGCAGTACTTC
>once|-|TRBJ1-4|TRBV28
CASSLSHEKLFF
TGTGCCAGCAGTTTATCCCATGAAAAACTGTTTTTT
>-|-|TRBJ2-7|TRBV14
CASSQLGFGRTGEQYF
TGTGCCAGCAGCCAACTAGGTTTCGGGAGAACGGGCGAGCAGTACTTC
>-|-|TRBJ2-3|TRBV21-1
CASNSRDWDTDTQYF
TGTGCCAGCAACAGCCGGGACTGGGATACAGATACGCAGTATTTT
>-|-|TRBJ1-1|TRBV29-1
CSVGHREAFF
TGCAGCGTTGGGCACCGTGAAGCTTTCTTT
>-|TRBD1|TRBJ1-5|TRBV6-6
CASTQEDRGPQPQHF
TGTGCCAGCACCCAGGAAGACAGGGGGCCTCAGCCCCAGCATTTT
>-|-|TRBJ2-5|TRBV4-1
CASSQQQRQETQYF
TGCGCCAGCAGCCAACAACAGCGGCAAGAGACCCAGTACTTC
>-|-|TRBJ2-7|TRBV6-2/TRBV6-3
CASSYQNGPTYEQYF
TGTGCCAGCAGTTACCAGAACGGACCAACCTACGAGCAGTACTTC
>-|-|TRBJ1-4|TRBV20-1
CSASATNEKLFF
TGCAGTGCTAGTGCAACTAATGAAAAACTGTTTTTT
>-|-|TRBJ2-7|TRBV5-8
CASSLVRGDPYEQYF
TGTGCCAGCAGCTTGGTTCGGGGAGACCCCTACGAGCAGTACTTC
>-|-|TRBJ1-4|TRBV28
CASRNSTNEKLFF
TGTGCCAGCAGAAATTCAACTAATGAAAAACTGTTTTTT
>-|-|TRBJ2-1|TRBV18
CASSPREARGRNEQFF
TGTGCCAGCTCACCACGGGAGGCTAGGGGGAGGAATGAGCAGTTCTTC
>-|-|TRBJ2-2|TRBV11-3
CASSPTRGGGTGELFF
TGTGCCAGCAGCCCGACGAGGGGGGGAGGCACCGGGGAGCTGTTTTTT
>-|-|TRBJ1-2|TRBV5-6
CASSRRRTSLPYGYTF
TGTGCCAGCAGCCGCCGTCGCACCTCATTGCCCTATGGCTACACCTTC
>-|TRBD2|TRBJ2-1|TRBV7-8
CASSLAAGTGGHNEQFF
TGTGCCAGCAGCTTAGCAGCCGGGACGGGAGGACACAATGAGCAGTTCTTC
>-|-|TRBJ2-5|TRBV5-1
CASSPGLLASSETQYF
TGCGCCAGCAGCCCGGGCCTACTAGCCTCATCCGAGACCCAGTACTTC
>once|-|TRBJ2-1|TRBV7-3
CASSPGLHNEQFF
TGTGCCAGCTCCCCGGGACTCCACAATGAGCAGTTCTTC
>few|-|TRBJ1-5|TRBV6-5
CASTGDGNQPQHF
TGTGCCAGCACGGGGGACGGAAATCAGCCCCAGCATTTT
>-|TRBD1|TRBJ1-2|TRBV6-6
CASSGTGGHGYTF
TGTGCCAGCTCCGGGACAGGGGGCCATGGCTACACCTTC
>-|-|TRBJ1-6|TRBV12-3/TRBV12-4
CASSIILGSPLHF
TGTGCCAGCAGCATCATTCTAGGGTCACCCCTCCACTTT
>-|TRBD2|TRBJ2-5|TRBV6-5
CASSPVWGGETQYF
TGTGCCAGCAGTCCCGTTTGGGGGGGAGAGACCCAGTACTTC
>-|-|TRBJ2-7|TRBV7-9
CASSPTSLEQYF
TGTGCCAGCAGCCCAACTAGTCTCGAGCAGTACTTC
>-|TRBD1|TRBJ2-6|TRBV6-2/TRBV6-3
CAGSYSGGSGANVLTF
TGTGCCGGCAGTTACTCAGGGGGATCTGGGGCCAACGTCCTGACTTTC
>-|-|TRBJ2-2|TRBV19
CASSIKAISGELFF
TGTGCCAGTAGTATTAAGGCGATCTCCGGGGAGCTGTTTTTT
>-|-|TRBJ2-1|TRBV7-3
CASSLTRGRNEQFF
TGTGCCAGCAGCTTAACGAGGGGGAGGAATGAGCAGTTCTTC
>-|-|TRBJ1-4|TRBV19
CASSIPVDGDEKLFF
TGTGCCAGTAGTATACCGGTGGACGGGGATGAAAAACTGTTTTTT
>once|-|TRBJ1-4|TRBV6-5
CASRGGGKNEKLFF
TGTGCCAGCAGGGGGGGCGGTAAAAATGAAAAACTGTTTTTT
>-|-|TRBJ2-2|TRBV9
CASSVAGQAGELFF
TGTGCCAGCAGCGTAGCTGGGCAGGCCGGGGAGCTGTTTTTT
>-|-|TRBJ1-4|TRBV21-1
CASSKSVPNEKLFF
TGTGCCAGCAGCAAGTCAGTTCCTAATGAAAAACTGTTTTTT
>-|TRBD2|TRBJ2-3|TRBV25-1
CATVSGSGVEGTDTQYF
TGTGCCACCGTTAGCGGGAGTGGGGTAGAGGGCACAGATACGCAGTATTTT
>-|TRBD2|TRBJ2-1|TRBV6-2/TRBV6-3
CASSYPAVAGVPYNEQFF
TGTGCCAGCAGTTACCCCGCGGTAGCGGGAGTTCCCTACAATGAGCAGTTCTTC
>-|-|TRBJ2-2|TRBV3-1/TRBV3-2
CASSQDWEPTNTGELFF
TGTGCCAGCAGCCAAGATTGGGAACCTACGAACACCGGGGAGCTGTTTTTT
>-|-|TRBJ1-1|TRBV3-1/TRBV3-2
CASRDPGSSRPTEAFF
TGTGCCAGCCGGGACCCCGGGTCCAGTAGGCCAACTGAAGCTTTCTTT
>-|-|TRBJ2-5|TRBV9
CASSPGQTRETQYF
TGTGCCAGCAGCCCCGGACAGACACGAGAGACCCAGTACTTC
>-|-|TRBJ1-3|TRBV29-1
CSVWTVLSGNTIYF
TGCAGCGTGTGGACAGTTCTCTCTGGAAACACCATATATTTT
>-|-|TRBJ2-7|TRBV20-1
CSANYEQYF
TGCAGTGCTAACTACGAGCAGTACTTC
>-|-|TRBJ1-2|TRBV7-3
CADTRAGPGGYTF
TGTGCCGACACCAGGGCCGGGCCTGGGGGCTACACCTTC
>-|TRBD2|TRBJ2-3|TRBV14
CASSQVGGTTDTQYF
TGTGCCAGCAGCCAAGTCGGGGGGACCACAGATACGCAGTATTTT
>-|-|TRBJ1-1|TRBV5-1
CASSSKNTEAFF
TGCGCCAGCAGCTCGAAGAACACTGAAGCTTTCTTT
>-|-|TRBJ1-1|TRBV30
CACHRLFVAFF
TGTGCCTGCCACAGACTGTTCGTGGCTTTCTTT
>-|-|TRBJ2-1|TRBV28
CASSAMGPIYNEQFF
TGTGCCAGCAGTGCAATGGGACCGATCTACAATGAGCAGTTCTTC
>once|-|TRBJ1-3|TRBV28
CASTYRGSGNTIYF
TGTGCCAGCACCTATCGGGGGTCAGGAAACACCATATATTTT
>-|TRBD1|TRBJ1-1|TRBV12-3/TRBV12-4
CASSTGGDTEAFF
TGTGCCAGCAGCACAGGGGGAGACACTGAAGCTTTCTTT
>once|-|TRBJ1-1|TRBV12-3/TRBV12-4
CASSFQDLKKAFF
TGTGCCAGCAGTTTCCAAGATCTTAAGAAAGCTTTCTTT
>-|TRBD1|TRBJ2-5|TRBV10-3
CAISTGEETQYF
TGTGCCATCAGCACAGGGGAAGAGACCCAGTACTTC
>-|-|TRBJ2-2|TRBV5-1
CASSVTTGSNTGELFF
TGCGCCAGCAGCGTCACTACAGGATCGAACACCGGGGAGCTGTTTTTT
>-|TRBD2|TRBJ2-5|TRBV7-3
CASSLAGGPGETQYF
TGTGCCAGCAGTCTAGCGGGAGGGCCCGGGGAGACCCAGTACTTC
>once|-|TRBJ2-7|TRBV30
CASDPTPPGYEQYF
TGTGCCTCTGACCCAACCCCTCCTGGATACGAGCAGTACTTC
>-|-|TRBJ1-6|TRBV7-3
CASSPADSPHSPLHF
TGTGCCAGCAGCCCCGCGGACAGTCCGCACTCACCCCTCCACTTT
>once|-|TRBJ2-1|TRBV29-1
CSVALHRTKVSSYNEQFF
TGCAGCGTTGCCCTACATCGGACTAAAGTGAGCTCCTACAATGAGCAGTTCTTC
>-|TRBD1|TRBJ1-1|TRBV7-3
CASSLMGQGNTEAFF
TGTGCCAGCAGCTTAATGGGACAGGGGAACACTGAAGCTTTCTTT
>-|-|TRBJ2-3|TRBV5-1
CASSLPTRDPWDTQYF
TGCGCCAGCAGCTTACCTACGAGGGACCCCTGGGATACGCAGTATTTT
>-|TRBD2|TRBJ2-1|TRBV27
CASSLGTSGSNEQFF
TGTGCCAGCAGCCTAGGGACTAGCGGGAGCAATGAGCAGTTCTTC